Following are 10 T cell receptor beta chains from one sample sequenced in a study of blood T cell repertoires in COVID-19. Produced via immunoSEQ multiplex PCR; TCRdb's table is partial and in-frame only. The data hold fewer than 35,000 clones, with 75% to 85% observed a single time. Sequences were obtained from peripheral blood. The source of these receptors is a human donor in a cohort sampled during active COVID-19.

This clone was seen only a few times. The genes are TRBV4-3 and TRBJ1-1; 11 nucleotides align to TRBD1. The CDR3 totals 14 residues. The germline V gene has CDR1 LGHNA and CDR2 YSLEER. J lost 4 bases, V lost 5 bases, and 3 bases had no gene match. The CDR3: CASSLGQGGTEAFF. CDR3 sequence (DNA): TGCGCCAGCAGCTTGGGACAGGGGGGCACTGAAGCTTTCTTT.

This clone was seen only once. V and J are TRBV3-1 (or the pseudogene TRBV3-2) and TRBJ2-5; D might be TRBD2 (5 bases). V was trimmed by 11 bases and J by 10 bases, leaving 11 bases between them. Looked up from germline, CDR1 is LGHDT and CDR2 is YNNKEL (reference sequence). This CDR3 has 9 residues. The CDR3 reads CAGVGNQYF. The CDR3 DNA follows: TGTGCCGGCGTCGGGAACCAGTACTTC.

This chain connects TRBV2 to TRBJ2-1; D perhaps matches TRBD2 (5 bases). Germline assignment: CDR1 SNHLY and CDR2 FYNNEI. V was cut by 6 bases and J by 4 bases, with 16 bases left in between. The CDR3 runs to 15 residues. The DNA of the CDR3 is TGTGCCAGCAGGAGGGAAGCGATGTGGTACAATGAGCAGTTCTTC. Its translation: CASRREAMWYNEQFF. Full variable domain (outside the CDR3, taken from reference TRBV2 and TRBJ2-1): EPEVTQTPSHQVTQMGQEVILRCVPISNHLYFYWYRQILGQKVEFLVSFYNNEISEKSEIFDDQFSVERPDGSNFTLKIRSTKLEDSAMYFCASRREAMWYNEQFFGPGTRLTVL.

The genes are TRBV7-3 and TRBJ2-2; the D gene is possibly TRBD2 (5 bases). Trimming cost V 5 bases and J 3 bases, with 10 bases left between them. The CDR3 extends over 14 amino acids. Germline V gene sequence: CDR1 SGHTA, CDR2 FQGTGA. The CDR3 nucleotides read TGTGCCAGCAGCCCGGAGGCCCACACCGGGGAGCTGTTTTTT. The encoded protein is CASSPEAHTGELFF.

The rearrangement joins TRBV7-2 to TRBJ1-1; a weak D match, TRBD1 (5 bases). Trimming removed 0 bases from V and 7 bases from J, with 15 bases in between. The germline CDR1 and CDR2 sequences are SGHTA and FQGNSA. The CDR3 loop spans 15 amino acids. In nucleotides, the CDR3 is TGTGCCAGCAGCTTAGCGGGGGTGGGAGGCTTTGAAGCTTTCTTT. It codes for CASSLAGVGGFEAFF.

The V and J genes are TRBV30 and TRBJ1-3, with TRBD1 matching over 8 bases. Germline values: CDR1 GTSNPN, CDR2 SVGIG (reference sequence). The CDR3 loop spans 14 amino acids. The V and J ends lost 3 bases and 0 bases, in that order; junction bases with no gene match: 1. The CDR3 here is CAWSGQGSGNTIYF. CDR3 nucleotide sequence: TGTGCCTGGAGCGGACAGGGCTCTGGAAACACCATATATTTT.

The V call is TRBV7-2, the J call TRBJ1-5; 8 nucleotides line up with TRBD1. CDR1 SGHTA and CDR2 FQGNSA come from the germline V gene. The CDR3 has 15 amino acids. V was pared by 5 bases and J by 8 bases, with 11 bases of the junction left unmatched. The chain's CDR3 is CASSTTGAPGEPQHF. For the CDR3, the DNA is TGTGCCAGCAGCACGACAGGGGCGCCCGGGGAGCCCCAGCATTTT.

This clone turned up a few times. CDR3 in DNA: TGCGCCAGCAGCCAAGAAGGAGGGACAGGCTACGAGCAGTACTTC. It translates to CASSQEGGTGYEQYF. This chain joins TRBV4-1 and TRBJ2-7; 8 bases map to TRBD1. This CDR3 has 15 residues. Losses at the gene ends were 0 bases for V and 3 bases for J; bases not matched to a gene: 4. Germline CDR1 is MGHRA and CDR2 is YSYEKL.

This sequence joins TRBV19 and TRBJ2-5; maybe TRBD1 (6 bases). Trimming pared 2 bases from V and 4 bases from J, leaving 14 bases between. This CDR3 is built from 15 residues. The germline CDR1 and CDR2 sequences are LNHDA and SQIVND (reference sequence). Here the CDR3 reads CASSILHREPETQYF. CDR3 coding DNA: TGTGCCAGTAGTATACTCCACAGGGAGCCAGAGACCCAGTACTTC.

The rearrangement links TRBV4-3 to TRBJ2-1, with D perhaps matching TRBD2 (6 bases). CDR1 and CDR2 from the germline V gene are LGHNA and YSLEER. The CDR3 is made up of 13 amino acids. Trimming left V 1 base short and J 6 bases short, with 7 bases between. In DNA form, the CDR3 reads TGCGCCAGCAGCCAAGCGGAGGGCAATGAGCAGTTCTTC. Translated, it gives CASSQAEGNEQFF.